A selection of T cell receptor beta chains follows, all from one sample in a study of blood T cells in healthy people across ages. Each CDR3 protein is one row after TCRdb ran MiXCR on the 5' RACE reads. Of 750,000 to 950,000 distinct CDR3 sequences in the sample, 50% to 65% are singletons; the top ten hold approximately 40%. Input material: blood. These receptors all stem from an elderly man in good health. The CDR3 runs from the conserved cysteine through the conserved F or W. Each record gives: clone size, J gene, V gene, D gene, CDR3 DNA, CDR3 protein. The D gene is left open where the match is weak. Expanded clones are given a class, and other clones once, few, many or no size at all.

clone size: .
J gene: TRBJ2-1
V gene: TRBV29-1
D gene: TRBD2
CDR3 DNA: TGCAGCGTTTGCCCGGGAGGGAGTGAGCAGTTCTTC
CDR3 protein: CSVCPGGSEQFF

clone size: few
J gene: TRBJ2-3
V gene: TRBV20-1
D gene: TRBD2
CDR3 DNA: TGCAGTGCTCGCCCGTTACTAGCGAGCAGCACAGATACGCAGTATTTT
CDR3 protein: CSARPLLASSTDTQYF

clone size: .
J gene: TRBJ2-7
V gene: TRBV7-9
D gene: .
CDR3 DNA: TGTGCCAGCACCATCCGAACGGTGGGAAGCAACGAGCAGTACTTC
CDR3 protein: CASTIRTVGSNEQYF

clone size: .
J gene: TRBJ1-1
V gene: TRBV3-1
D gene: TRBD1
CDR3 DNA: TGTGCCAGCAGCCCGGGACAGGGCTTTGAAGCTTTCTTT
CDR3 protein: CASSPGQGFEAFF

clone size: .
J gene: TRBJ2-7
V gene: TRBV10-3
D gene: .
CDR3 DNA: TGTGCCATCAGTAGTGGCCCCTGGGACGAGCAGTACTTC
CDR3 protein: CAISSGPWDEQYF

clone size: .
J gene: TRBJ2-1
V gene: TRBV7-2
D gene: .
CDR3 DNA: TGTGCCAGCAGCCCAGGGGGGGCCGCTCCCAATGAGCAGTTCTTC
CDR3 protein: CASSPGGAAPNEQFF

clone size: .
J gene: TRBJ2-1
V gene: TRBV24-1
D gene: .
CDR3 DNA: TGTGCCACCAGTGATTTTCGGGGGTCCGGTGAGCAGTTCTTC
CDR3 protein: CATSDFRGSGEQFF

clone size: .
J gene: TRBJ1-2
V gene: TRBV29-1
D gene: TRBD1
CDR3 DNA: TGCAGCGCCGCGACAGGGGTTGGTTTAGCAGATGGCTACACCTTC
CDR3 protein: CSAATGVGLADGYTF

clone size: few
J gene: TRBJ2-1
V gene: TRBV5-1
D gene: TRBD2
CDR3 DNA: TGCGCCAGCAGCTTGCTCTCCCTAGCGGGAGTAAACAATGAGCAGTTCTTC
CDR3 protein: CASSLLSLAGVNNEQFF

clone size: .
J gene: TRBJ2-2
V gene: TRBV2
D gene: .
CDR3 DNA: TGTGCCAGCAGTCCGACAGGGAACACCGGGGAGCTGTTTTTT
CDR3 protein: CASSPTGNTGELFF